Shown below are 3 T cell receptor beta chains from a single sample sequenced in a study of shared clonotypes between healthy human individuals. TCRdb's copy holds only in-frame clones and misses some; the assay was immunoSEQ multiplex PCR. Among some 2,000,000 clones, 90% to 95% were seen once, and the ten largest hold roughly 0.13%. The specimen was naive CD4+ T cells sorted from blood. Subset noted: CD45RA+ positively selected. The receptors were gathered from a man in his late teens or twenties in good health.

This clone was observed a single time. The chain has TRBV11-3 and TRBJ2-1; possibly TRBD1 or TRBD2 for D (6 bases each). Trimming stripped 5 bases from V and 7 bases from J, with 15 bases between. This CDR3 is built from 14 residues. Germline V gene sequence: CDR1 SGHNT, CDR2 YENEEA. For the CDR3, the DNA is TGTGCCAGCAGCCCCGGGGGCTCGGATAATGAGCAGTTCTTC. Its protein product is CASSPGGSDNEQFF.

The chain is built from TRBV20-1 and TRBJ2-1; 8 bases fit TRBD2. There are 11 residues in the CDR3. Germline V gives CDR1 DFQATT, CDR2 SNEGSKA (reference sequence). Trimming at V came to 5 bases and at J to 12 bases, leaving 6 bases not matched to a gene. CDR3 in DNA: TGCAGTGCTTGGACCGGGGGGGCGCAGTTCTTC. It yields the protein CSAWTGGAQFF.

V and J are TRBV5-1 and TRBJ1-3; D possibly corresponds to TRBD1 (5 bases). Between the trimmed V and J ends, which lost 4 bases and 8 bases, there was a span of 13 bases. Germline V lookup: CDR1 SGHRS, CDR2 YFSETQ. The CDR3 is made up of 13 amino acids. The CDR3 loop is CASSGMQGDTIYF. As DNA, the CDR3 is TGCGCCAGCAGCGGTATGCAGGGTGACACCATATATTTT.